This entry lists 32 T cell receptor beta chains sequenced from one sample in a study of identifying expanded T cells in peripheral blood. Measured with immunoSEQ multiplex PCR; TCRdb has only the in-frame clones, and not every one. The repertoire holds about 130,000 clones, with around nine tenths as singletons. The sequenced sample was blood. The receptors originated from a person between 18 and 75 years old in good health.

The chain couples TRBV11-3 to TRBJ2-7; D is possibly TRBD1 (5 bases). The germline gives CDR1 SGHNT, CDR2 YENEEA. The CDR3 is 14 residues long. Trimming removed 5 bases at V and 0 bases at J, with 11 bases between. Here the CDR3 DNA reads TGTGCCAGCAGCCAAGGGGCCAGCTCCTACGAGCAGTACTTC. Protein: CASSQGASSYEQYF.

This chain links TRBV10-2 with TRBJ2-5; 9 nucleotides match TRBD2. Germline V gives CDR1 WSHSY, CDR2 SAAADI. The CDR3 covers 18 residues. With 6 bases clipped from V and 3 bases from J, the junction kept 17 bases outside the gene matches. CDR3 sequence: CASSLPPTSGTPKETQYF. CDR3 sequence (DNA): TGCGCCAGCAGCCTCCCCCCGACTAGCGGCACGCCTAAAGAGACCCAGTACTTC.

The rearrangement uses TRBV11-2 and TRBJ1-2; no clear D gene. Looked up from germline, CDR1 is SGHAT and CDR2 is FQNNGV. V was clipped by 2 bases and J by 1 base, with 11 bases between them. The CDR3 extends over 15 amino acids. CDR3 amino acids: CASSLLRTVNYGYTF. DNA for the CDR3: TGTGCCAGCAGCTTATTACGTACCGTTAACTATGGCTACACCTTC.

Here the CDR3 reads CASSSFTGSNEQFF. The DNA of the CDR3 is TGCGCCAGCAGCTCGTTCACCGGGAGTAATGAGCAGTTCTTC. This rearrangement joins TRBV5-1 to TRBJ2-1; TRBD2 is a possible D gene (6 bases). The CDR3 is 14 residues long. V lost 3 bases, J lost 7 bases, and 14 bases lay in between. Per germline, CDR1 SGHRS and CDR2 YFSETQ.

The chain joins TRBV6-5 to TRBJ1-1; D may be TRBD1 (5 bases). The germline V and J ends were trimmed by 0 bases and 5 bases, with 16 bases remaining between them. There are 16 residues in the CDR3. Per germline, CDR1 MNHEY and CDR2 SVGAGI. CDR3 nucleotide sequence: TGTGCCAGCAGTTACTCCGGGGGGATGAGCGTAACTGAAGCTTTCTTT. It encodes CASSYSGGMSVTEAFF.

Written as DNA, the CDR3 is TGTGCCAGCAGTGCTTGGGGCGCCACGAGGGAGACCCAGTACTTC. Amino acids: CASSAWGATRETQYF. The chain is built from TRBV6-5 and TRBJ2-5; tentative D call: TRBD1 (5 bases). CDR1 and CDR2 (germline): MNHEY, SVGAGI. The CDR3 is 15 residues long. Between the trimmed V and J ends, which lost 5 bases and 5 bases, there was a span of 18 bases.

V is TRBV11-2 and J is TRBJ2-3; TRBD2 matches at 8 bases. CDR3 length: 14 residues. Germline values: CDR1 SGHAT, CDR2 FQNNGV. Unmatched junction bases numbered 4, after V lost 5 bases and J lost 3 bases. CDR3 in DNA: TGTGCCAGCAGCGTTGGACTAGCAACAGATACGCAGTATTTT. Its translation is CASSVGLATDTQYF.

In DNA form, the CDR3 reads TGTGCCAGCAGCTTAGGCGGATTCTCTGGAAACACCATATATTTT. This sequence encodes CASSLGGFSGNTIYF. This rearrangement joins TRBV7-9 to TRBJ1-3; no reliable D call. Germline CDR1 and CDR2: SEHNR and FQNEAQ (reference sequence). V was trimmed by 1 base and J by 0 bases, leaving 7 bases between them. CDR3 length: 15 residues.

The chain couples TRBV5-1 to TRBJ2-1, with D possibly matching TRBD1 (6 bases). CDR1 is SGHRS and CDR2 is YFSETQ in the germline V gene. Deletions cut 4 bases from V and 8 bases from J, with 13 bases between. The CDR3 contains 13 residues. The CDR3 DNA follows: TGCGCCAGCAGCCCTCAGGGGTTACATGAGCAGTTCTTC. It is translated as CASSPQGLHEQFF. The variable domain in full, completed from reference TRBV5-1 and TRBJ2-1, reads KAGVTQTPRYLIKTRGQQVTLSCSPISGHRSVSWYQQTPGQGLQFLFEYFSETQRNKGNFPGRFSGRQFSNSRSEMNVSTLELGDSALYLCASSPQGLHEQFFGPGTRLTVL.

In this sample, this clone turned up once. The chain uses TRBV28 and TRBJ2-5, with 7 nucleotides matching TRBD2. Per germline, CDR1 MDHEN and CDR2 SYDVKM. The CDR3 covers 14 residues. Losses at the gene ends were 2 bases for V and 4 bases for J; bases not matched to a gene: 4. CDR3 nucleotides: TGTGCCAGCAGTTTAGGGGGGGTTGGAGAGACCCAGTACTTC. Protein: CASSLGGVGETQYF.

This chain uses TRBV5-1 with TRBJ2-3, with D perhaps TRBD2 (7 bases). Germline assignment: CDR1 SGHRS and CDR2 YFSETQ. Between the trimmed V and J ends, which lost 3 bases and 1 base, there was a span of 12 bases. There are 15 residues in the CDR3. CDR3 residues: CASSSQGGGTDTQYF. CDR3 DNA: TGCGCCAGCAGCTCACAGGGAGGGGGCACAGATACGCAGTATTTT.

The V call is TRBV5-1, the J call TRBJ2-3, with D perhaps TRBD1 (6 bases). The germline gives CDR1 SGHRS, CDR2 YFSETQ. V dropped 2 bases and J dropped 4 bases, with 14 bases sitting between them. The CDR3 contains 15 residues. The CDR3 here is CASSFRDQGSDTQYF. DNA of the CDR3: TGCGCCAGCAGCTTCAGGGATCAGGGGTCAGATACGCAGTATTTT.

The genes are TRBV6-1 and TRBJ2-7; 8 bases map to TRBD2. Germline V gene lookup returns CDR1 MNHNS and CDR2 SASEGT. The junction had 6 bases not matched to a gene; V was cut back by 2 bases and J by 3 bases. CDR3 length: 15 residues. The CDR3 here is CASSEPGTSIYEQYF. In DNA, the CDR3 is TGTGCCAGCAGTGAACCCGGGACTAGTATCTACGAGCAGTACTTC.

V and J are TRBV7-8 and TRBJ2-7; D gene unclear. V was shortened by 5 bases and J by 2 bases, with 13 bases between the two germline ends. Germline CDR1 SGHVS, CDR2 FQNEAQ. This CDR3 is built from 14 residues. The CDR3 region is CASSHRYNAYEQYF. CDR3 in DNA: TGTGCCAGCAGCCACCGGTACAATGCCTACGAGCAGTACTTC. Full variable domain (rest looked up from reference TRBV7-8 and TRBJ2-7): GAGVSQSPRYKVAKRGQDVALRCDPISGHVSLFWYQQALGQGPEFLTYFQNEAQLDKSGLPSDRFFAERPEGSVSTLKIQRTQQEDSAVYLCASSHRYNAYEQYFGPGTRLTVT.

V gene TRBV11-3 combines with J gene TRBJ2-5, with D perhaps matching TRBD1 (5 bases). This CDR3 is built from 14 residues. CDR1 is SGHNT and CDR2 is YENEEA in the germline V gene. Trimming stripped 5 bases from V and 0 bases from J, with 10 bases between. The CDR3 DNA follows: TGTGCCAGCAGCCAGGGAAGAAACCAAGAGACCCAGTACTTC. Protein product: CASSQGRNQETQYF.

The genes are TRBV2 and TRBJ2-2, with a weak D call TRBD1 (6 bases). The CDR3 extends over 14 amino acids. Trimming removed 6 bases from V and 0 bases from J, with 8 bases in between. Germline V gives CDR1 SNHLY, CDR2 FYNNEI. The CDR3 protein is CASRGTSNTGELFF. In nucleotides, the CDR3 is TGTGCCAGCAGAGGGACATCGAACACCGGGGAGCTGTTTTTT.

V and J are TRBV7-9 and TRBJ1-2; TRBD1 agrees at 7 bases. The V gene end was trimmed by 4 bases and the J gene end by 1 base; junction bases not matched to a gene: 6. CDR3 length: 15 amino acids. Per germline, CDR1 SEHNR and CDR2 FQNEAQ (reference sequence). The CDR3 DNA reads TGTGCCAGCAGCTCGACAGGGAGACTTAACTATGGCTACACCTTC. Protein sequence: CASSSTGRLNYGYTF.

This chain connects TRBV11-2 to TRBJ2-5; D gene unclear. Germline CDR1 reads SGHAT; CDR2 reads FQNNGV. Trimming cost V 2 bases and J 5 bases, with 12 bases left between them. The CDR3 contains 14 residues. The CDR3 bases are TGTGCCAGCAGCTTAATTGCTGCGTCGGAGACCCAGTACTTC. Its translation is CASSLIAASETQYF.

The V gene is TRBV2, the J gene TRBJ2-5, with 8 bases aligning to TRBD1. V lost 7 bases to trimming and J lost 4 bases; unmatched junction nucleotides: 5. The CDR3 runs to 13 residues. Germline CDR1 SNHLY, CDR2 FYNNEI. Written as DNA, the CDR3 is TGTGCCAGCAAGGACAGGGTTGGAGAGACCCAGTACTTC. This sequence encodes CASKDRVGETQYF.

CDR3 DNA sequence: TGTGCCAGCAGCGGAGGGACTAGCGGGAGGGCAGATACGCAGTATTTT. Protein product: CASSGGTSGRADTQYF. The chain links TRBV5-4 to TRBJ2-3, with 16 bases matching TRBD2. The V and J ends lost 4 bases and 4 bases, in that order; junction bases with no gene match: 3. The germline V gene encodes CDR1 SGHNT and CDR2 YYREEE (reference sequence). The CDR3 has 16 amino acids.

The genes are TRBV29-1 and TRBJ2-7, with D unresolved. Germline V gene sequence: CDR1 SQVTM, CDR2 ANQGSEA. The CDR3 is 11 amino acids. Trimming cost V 5 bases and J 3 bases, with 8 bases left between them. The CDR3 sequence is CSVQKGYEQYF. CDR3 nucleotide sequence: TGCAGCGTTCAGAAGGGCTACGAGCAGTACTTC.

With respect to this clone: Germline and junction disagree at one end, which may indicate a read error. The chain couples TRBV19 to TRBJ1-5; D unclear. The length of the CDR3 is 15 residues. Germline V gene lookup returns CDR1 LNHDA and CDR2 SQIVND (reference sequence). CDR3 in DNA: TGTGCCAGTAAAAGCGCCAGGACGGTCAATAAGCCCCAGCATTTT. As protein: CASKSARTVNKPQHF.

The gene calls are TRBV19 and TRBJ2-1, with D perhaps assigned TRBD1 or TRBD2 (6 bases each). V lost 10 bases, J lost 8 bases, and 24 bases lay in between. The CDR3 spans 15 residues. In germline, CDR1 is LNHDA, CDR2 SQIVND (reference sequence). The CDR3 DNA sequence: TGTGCCACCCTTATTAGCCGGGGGCTCAGCGATGAGCAGTTCTTC. This gives the protein CATLISRGLSDEQFF. Together with reference TRBV19 and TRBJ2-1, the CDR3 gives the full variable domain: DGGITQSPKYLFRKEGQNVTLSCEQNLNHDAMYWYRQDPGQGLRLIYYSQIVNDFQKGDIAEGYSVSREKKESFPLTVTSAQKNPTAFYLCATLISRGLSDEQFFGPGTRLTVL.

The chain uses TRBV2 and TRBJ2-7; 9 bases line up with TRBD1. V shed 6 bases and J 6 bases; nucleotides not matched to a gene: 9. From germline, CDR1 is SNHLY and CDR2 FYNNEI. The CDR3 runs 14 residues. CDR3 region: CASSGQGRVTEQYF. In nucleotides, the CDR3 is TGTGCCAGCAGCGGACAGGGGAGGGTAACCGAGCAGTACTTC.

This chain connects TRBV4-2 to TRBJ2-1; TRBD2 matches 11 bases. The V segment lost 1 base and the J segment 7 bases; nucleotides outside the gene matches: 3. This CDR3 spans 15 amino acids. CDR1 is LGHNA, CDR2 YNFKEQ, per germline. CDR3 residues: CASSQAGTSGNEQFF. The CDR3 DNA reads TGTGCCAGCAGCCAAGCCGGGACTAGCGGAAATGAGCAGTTCTTC.

The chain uses TRBV7-9 and TRBJ2-5, with 8 nucleotides matching TRBD1. With 4 bases clipped from V and 4 bases from J, the junction kept 11 bases outside the gene matches. Germline CDR1 SEHNR, CDR2 FQNEAQ (reference sequence). The CDR3 loop spans 16 amino acids. Written as DNA, the CDR3 is TGTGCCAGCAGCTCCAGGACAGGGAAACTGGGAGAGACCCAGTACTTC. This translates into CASSSRTGKLGETQYF.

The chain employs TRBV7-8 and TRBJ2-7, with D unresolved. The CDR3 contains 15 residues. V was pared by 5 bases and J by 2 bases, with 16 bases between. Germline CDR1 and CDR2: SGHVS and FQNEAQ. This chain's CDR3 is CASSTAGSPPYEQYF. CDR3 in DNA: TGTGCCAGCAGCACCGCCGGGTCCCCACCCTACGAGCAGTACTTC.

The chain has TRBV2 and TRBJ1-1, with TRBD1 as a possible D gene (5 bases). Trimming took 3 bases from V and 1 from J, leaving 9 bases between them. The CDR3 has 14 amino acids. In germline, CDR1 is SNHLY, CDR2 FYNNEI. The CDR3 is CASSDTGPNTEAFF. The CDR3 DNA reads TGTGCCAGCAGTGACACAGGTCCGAACACTGAAGCTTTCTTT.

The V and J genes are TRBV25-1 and TRBJ2-7, with 7 bases lining up with TRBD2. In germline, CDR1 is MGHDK, CDR2 SYGVNS. J lost 2 bases, V lost 6 bases, and 7 bases had no gene match. This CDR3 has 14 residues. CDR3 nucleotides: TGTGCCAGCAGGGAAGGGAGGGCCCCCTACGAGCAGTACTTC. Amino acid sequence: CASREGRAPYEQYF.

The V gene is TRBV5-5, the J gene TRBJ1-5; D may be TRBD1 (5 bases). V lost 0 bases, J lost 2 bases, and 9 bases lay in between. Germline V gives CDR1 SGHKS, CDR2 YYEKEE (reference sequence). This CDR3 has 15 amino acids. The CDR3 reads CASSLGGDGNQPQHF. The CDR3 coding sequence is TGTGCCAGCAGCTTGGGTGGGGACGGCAATCAGCCCCAGCATTTT.

V usage is TRBV29-1 and J usage is TRBJ1-2; unclear D gene. This CDR3 has 12 amino acids. V was clipped by 3 bases and J by 8 bases, with 13 bases between them. Per the germline V gene, CDR1 is SQVTM and CDR2 is ANQGSEA. The CDR3 bases are TGCAGCGTTGACGATGGGAGAGGAGGCTACACCTTC. Encoded protein: CSVDDGRGGYTF.

This sequence joins TRBV27 and TRBJ2-7, with 7 bases lining up with TRBD2. V was pared by 5 bases and J by 2 bases, with 9 bases of the junction left unmatched. CDR1 and CDR2 from the germline V gene are MNHEY and SMNVEV (reference sequence). The CDR3 totals 15 residues. CDR3 residues: CASSHRVSGTYEQYF. The CDR3 coding sequence is TGTGCCAGCAGTCACCGGGTCAGCGGGACCTACGAGCAGTACTTC.